This record covers a single T cell receptor beta chain. When the RNA was reverse transcribed, random hexamers were used with an input of roughly 0.45 to 1 ug. TCR beta CDR3 was amplified by immunoSEQ covering 54 Vbeta and 13 Jbeta. Using its own MiXCR run on the immunoSEQ multiplex PCR reads, TCRdb lists one record per CDR3 protein. The sample lists over 300,000 distinct CDR3 sequences; 92% were seen once. The data stem from a study of CD8 T cells in Susac syndrome. The CDR3 loop spans 13 amino acids. CDR1 MNHEY and CDR2 SVGEGT come from the germline V gene. Trimming took off 2 bases at V and 9 bases at J, with 11 bases between the two ends.

The rearrangement joins TRBV6-2 or TRBV6-3 to TRBJ1-5, with no clear D. Input material: CD4+ T cells from PBMCs. This TCR derives from a human donor with multiple sclerosis. The CDR3 DNA follows: TGTGCCAGCAGTTACAGGGTTCTTTGGCCCCAGCATTTT. Its translation is CASSYRVLWPQHF.